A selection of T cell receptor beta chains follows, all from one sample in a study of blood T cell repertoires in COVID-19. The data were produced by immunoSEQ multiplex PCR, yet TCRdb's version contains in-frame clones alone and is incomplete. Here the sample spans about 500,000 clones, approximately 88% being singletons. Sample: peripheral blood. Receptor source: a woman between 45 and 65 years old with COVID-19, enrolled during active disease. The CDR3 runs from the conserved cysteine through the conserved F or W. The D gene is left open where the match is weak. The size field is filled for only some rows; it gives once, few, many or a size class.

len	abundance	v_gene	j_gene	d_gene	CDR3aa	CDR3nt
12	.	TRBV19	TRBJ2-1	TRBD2	CAAGGIYNEQFF	TGTGCCGCGGGGGGGATCTACAATGAGCAGTTCTTC
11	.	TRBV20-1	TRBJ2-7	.	CSARRGYEQYF	TGCAGTGCCCGAAGGGGGTACGAGCAGTACTTC
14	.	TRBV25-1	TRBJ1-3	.	CASSEHGARNTIYF	TGTGCCAGCAGTGAACATGGGGCCAGAAACACCATATATTTT
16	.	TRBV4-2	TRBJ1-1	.	CASSRGDQGEGTEAFF	TGTGCCAGCAGCCGGGGGGACCAGGGAGAAGGTACTGAAGCTTTCTTT
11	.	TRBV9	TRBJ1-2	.	CASAGIYGYTF	TGTGCCAGCGCAGGGATCTATGGCTACACCTTC
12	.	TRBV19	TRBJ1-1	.	CASALGDTEAFF	TGTGCCAGTGCCTTAGGGGACACTGAAGCTTTCTTT
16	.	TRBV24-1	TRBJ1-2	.	CATSAAPGDGETGYTF	TGTGCCACCAGTGCTGCCCCGGGTGACGGGGAAACTGGCTACACCTTC
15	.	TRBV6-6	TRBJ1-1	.	CASSSPTGYGTEAFF	TGTGCCAGCAGTTCCCCCACAGGGTATGGCACTGAAGCTTTCTTT
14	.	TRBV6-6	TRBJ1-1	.	CASSYLTEKVGAFF	TGTGCCAGCAGTTATTTGACAGAAAAGGTGGGCGCTTTCTTT
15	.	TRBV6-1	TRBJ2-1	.	CASSELQGTYNEQFF	TGTGCCAGCAGTGAATTACAGGGTACCTACAATGAGCAGTTCTTC
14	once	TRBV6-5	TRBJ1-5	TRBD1	CASSPGTAYQPQHF	TGTGCCAGCAGTCCCGGGACAGCCTATCAGCCCCAGCATTTT
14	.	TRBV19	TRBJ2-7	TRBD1	CASSTRQGTYEQYF	TGTGCCAGTAGTACCCGACAGGGGACCTACGAGCAGTACTTC
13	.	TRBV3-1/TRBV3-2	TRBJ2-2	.	CASSQVGGGELFF	TGTGCCAGCAGCCAAGTGGGGGGCGGGGAGCTGTTTTTT
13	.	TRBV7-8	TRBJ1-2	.	CASSLRDDYGYTF	TGTGCCAGCAGCTTGCGGGATGACTATGGCTACACCTTC
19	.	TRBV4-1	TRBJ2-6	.	CASSQEVLAVPSGANVLTF	TGCGCCAGCAGCCAAGAGGTTCTAGCAGTACCCTCTGGGGCCAACGTCCTGACTTTC
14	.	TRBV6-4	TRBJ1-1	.	CASSAQGANTEAFF	TGTGCCAGCAGTGCACAGGGTGCGAACACTGAAGCTTTCTTT
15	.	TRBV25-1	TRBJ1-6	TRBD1	CASSELQGVGSPLHF	TGTGCCAGCAGTGAATTACAGGGGGTGGGTTCACCCCTCCACTTT
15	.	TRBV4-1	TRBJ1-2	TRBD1	CASSQTRDRADGYTF	TGCGCCAGCAGCCAAACCCGGGACAGGGCGGATGGCTACACCTTC
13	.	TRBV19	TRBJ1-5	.	CASSIRGDQPQHF	TGTGCCAGTAGTATACGGGGGGATCAGCCCCAGCATTTT
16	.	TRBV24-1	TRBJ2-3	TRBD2	CATSGGTSGGTDTQYF	TGTGCCACCAGTGGGGGGACTAGCGGTGGCACAGATACGCAGTATTTT
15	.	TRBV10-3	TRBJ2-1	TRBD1	CAISPEGGARYGQFF	TGTGCCATCAGTCCCGAAGGGGGCGCAAGGTATGGGCAGTTCTTC
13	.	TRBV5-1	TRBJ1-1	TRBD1	CASSSTGGTEAFF	TGCGCCAGCAGTTCGACAGGGGGAACTGAAGCTTTCTTT
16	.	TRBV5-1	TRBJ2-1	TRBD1	CASSLIMGTAYNEQFF	TGCGCCAGCAGCTTGATTATGGGGACAGCTTACAATGAGCAGTTCTTC
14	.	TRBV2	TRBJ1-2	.	CASSEGTANYGYTF	TGTGCCAGCAGTGAAGGGACAGCTAACTATGGCTACACCTTC
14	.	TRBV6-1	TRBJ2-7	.	CASSWGTQGYEQYF	TGTGCCAGCAGTTGGGGGACACAGGGTTACGAGCAGTACTTC
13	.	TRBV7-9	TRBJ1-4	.	CASSLPGWSKLFF	TGTGCCAGCAGCTTACCGGGATGGTCAAAACTGTTTTTT
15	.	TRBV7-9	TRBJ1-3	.	CASSSQGYSGNTIYF	TGTGCCAGCAGCTCGCAGGGATACTCTGGAAACACCATATATTTT
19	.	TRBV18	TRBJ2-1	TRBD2	CASSPIMTSGVSSYNEQFF	TGTGCCAGCTCACCGATTATGACTAGCGGGGTGAGCTCCTACAATGAGCAGTTCTTC
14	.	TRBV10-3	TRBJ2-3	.	CAIRDTQQGDTQYF	TGTGCCATCAGGGACACACAACAGGGAGATACGCAGTATTTT
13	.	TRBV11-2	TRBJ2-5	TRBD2	CASSLPAGETQYF	TGTGCCAGCAGCTTACCAGCGGGGGAGACCCAGTACTTC
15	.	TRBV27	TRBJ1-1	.	CASKSSPLTGFEAFF	TGTGCCAGCAAAAGTTCCCCCCTAACAGGGTTTGAAGCTTTCTTT
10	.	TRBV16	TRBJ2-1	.	CASSQSEQFF	TGTGCCAGCAGCCAAAGCGAGCAGTTCTTC
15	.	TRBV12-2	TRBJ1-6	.	CASRPRRQVNSPLHF	TGTGCAAGTCGCCCTCGAAGGCAGGTCAATTCACCCCTCCACTTT
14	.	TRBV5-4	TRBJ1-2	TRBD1	CASSHPDRGRGYTF	TGTGCCAGCAGCCATCCGGACAGGGGTAGAGGCTACACCTTC
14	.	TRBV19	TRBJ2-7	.	CASSISERGYEQYF	TGTGCCAGTAGTATTTCGGAAAGGGGATACGAGCAGTACTTC
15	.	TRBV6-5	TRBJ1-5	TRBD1	CASRGTGASNQPQHF	TGTGCCAGCAGGGGGACAGGCGCAAGCAATCAGCCCCAGCATTTT
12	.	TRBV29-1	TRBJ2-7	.	CSVGGGFYEQYF	TGCAGCGTAGGAGGGGGCTTCTACGAGCAGTACTTC
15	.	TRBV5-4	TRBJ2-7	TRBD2	CASSLEYQRGYEQYF	TGTGCCAGCAGCTTAGAGTACCAGCGGGGGTACGAGCAGTACTTC
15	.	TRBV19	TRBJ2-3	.	CASSSRRENTDTQYF	TGTGCCAGTAGTTCTCGCCGGGAGAACACAGATACGCAGTATTTT
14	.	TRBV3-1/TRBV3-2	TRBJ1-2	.	CASSLGGGSSGYTF	TGTGCCAGCAGCCTCGGCGGGGGGAGTAGCGGCTACACCTTC
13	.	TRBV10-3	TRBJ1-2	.	CAIRGRTRPHYTF	TGTGCCATCCGAGGCCGTACCCGACCACACTACACCTTC
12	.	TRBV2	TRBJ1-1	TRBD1	CARTGGRTEAFF	TGTGCTAGGACAGGGGGCCGGACTGAAGCTTTCTTT
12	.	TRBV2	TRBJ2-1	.	CASSVQNNEQFF	TGTGCCAGCAGTGTCCAGAACAATGAGCAGTTCTTC
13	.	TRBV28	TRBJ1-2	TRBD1	CASSTGQGWGYTF	TGTGCCAGCAGTACCGGACAGGGTTGGGGCTACACCTTC
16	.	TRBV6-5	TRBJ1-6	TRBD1	CASSYGTASYNSPLHF	TGTGCCAGCAGTTACGGGACAGCCTCCTATAATTCACCCCTCCACTTT
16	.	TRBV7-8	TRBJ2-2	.	CASSPRITHRTGELFF	TGTGCCAGCAGCCCCCGCATTACCCACCGGACCGGGGAGCTGTTTTTT
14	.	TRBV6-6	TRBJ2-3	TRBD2	CASSSSGGSKTQYF	TGTGCCAGCAGCTCTAGCGGGGGGTCGAAAACGCAGTATTTT
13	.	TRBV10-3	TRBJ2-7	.	CAISESSSYEQYF	TGTGCCATCAGTGAGTCGAGTTCCTACGAGCAGTACTTC
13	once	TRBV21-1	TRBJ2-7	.	CATKGGYSYEQYF	TGTGCCACCAAGGGGGGGTACTCCTACGAGCAGTACTTC
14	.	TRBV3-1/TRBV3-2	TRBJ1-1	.	CASSQGQGYTEAFF	TGTGCCAGCAGCCAAGGTCAGGGGTACACTGAAGCTTTCTTT
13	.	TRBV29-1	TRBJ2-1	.	CSGGQSRGDEQFF	TGCAGCGGCGGACAGTCCCGAGGTGATGAGCAGTTCTTC